The 6 T cell receptor beta chains below all came from one sample that was sequenced in a study of T cell responses to AZD1222 COVID-19 vaccine. Libraries were prepared by immunoSEQ multiplex PCR; TCRdb keeps only in-frame clonotypes and omits some of them. Among about 150,000 clones listed, around 87% were seen once. The specimen comprised peripheral blood, sampled 28 days after the second AZD1222 dose. The receptors stem from an adult who received the AZD1222 COVID-19 vaccine.

The chain carries TRBV7-3 and TRBJ2-1; a possible D gene is TRBD2 (6 bases). The CDR3 consists of 15 residues. Germline V gene lookup returns CDR1 SGHTA and CDR2 FQGTGA. V was trimmed by 1 base and J by 3 bases, leaving 10 bases between them. CDR3 in DNA: TGTGCCAGCAGCTTAAGTCTGGGGGGCTACAATGAGCAGTTCTTC. It is translated as CASSLSLGGYNEQFF.

V gene TRBV18 combines with J gene TRBJ1-1, with D possibly matching TRBD1 (5 bases). The CDR3 is made up of 17 amino acids. Trimming removed 0 bases from V and 4 bases from J, with 18 bases in between. Germline V CDR1 and CDR2: KGHSH, LQKENI. CDR3 nucleotides: TGTGCCAGCTCACCACCGTGGTGGGGGGAAGATAGCACTGAAGCTTTCTTT. Amino acids: CASSPPWWGEDSTEAFF.

V gene TRBV1 combines with J gene TRBJ2-7; TRBD2, the table's D call, lacks a check against the DNA. TRBV1 is designated a pseudogene. The CDR3 loop spans 15 amino acids. The CDR3 protein is CTSSQDRRTSDEQYF. DNA of the CDR3: TGCACCAGCAGCCAAGATCGAAGGACTAGCGACGAGCAGTACTTC.

The sample holds many counts of this clone. CDR3 amino acids: CASKLVEGPQHF. Written as DNA, the CDR3 is TGTGCCAGTAAATTAGTTGAAGGGCCCCAGCATTTT. The chain recombines TRBV19 with TRBJ1-5; no reliable D call. V lost 7 bases and J lost 9, with 13 bases in between. The CDR3 runs to 12 residues. Germline-derived CDR1 and CDR2 are LNHDA and SQIVND (reference sequence).

A remark on this clone: One end of the junction fails to match germline, which may point to a read error. This rearrangement joins TRBV7-2 to TRBJ2-7, with TRBD2 matching 9 bases. Germline V gives CDR1 SGHTA, CDR2 FQGNSA. The CDR3 runs 13 residues. CDR3 protein: CASSLLAGGPWHF. In DNA, the CDR3 is TGTGCCAGCAGCTTACTGGCGGGAGGGCCCTGGCACTTC.

V usage is TRBV19 and J usage is TRBJ2-1, with D hard to call. The CDR3 totals 12 residues. CDR1 is LNHDA, CDR2 SQIVND, per germline (reference sequence). V was trimmed by 4 bases and J by 7 bases, leaving 8 bases between them. CDR3 in DNA: TGTGCCAGTAGTAGTACTGTTAATGAGCAGTTCTTC. Amino acids: CASSSTVNEQFF.